This T cell receptor (beta chain) was retrieved from a study of T cell responses to AZD1222 COVID-19 vaccine. Assay: immunoSEQ multiplex PCR; the TCRdb copy retains only in-frame clones and omits some. Found here are 150,000 or so clones, roughly 91% of them singletons; the top ten hold 1.4%. For this clone: What it recognizes is unknown.

The V end was cut by 5 bases, the J end by 6 bases, with 10 bases between. Looked up from germline, CDR1 is SNHLY and CDR2 is FYNNEI. This CDR3 spans 12 amino acids. Regarding the study as a whole: Spike as a whole was targeted by vaccine-associated CD4 TCRs, dominant at 160-218 and 743-854. Elevations in Spike-specific TCR breadth and depth followed administration of two AZD1222 doses.

The material sequenced was peripheral blood, taken on day 0 of AZD1222 vaccination. This receptor was taken from an adult in good health. The chain has TRBV2 and TRBJ1-1; D not certain. The CDR3 nucleotides read TGTGCCAGCAGTTTCTGGGGAGCTGAAGCTTTCTTT. Translation gives CASSFWGAEAFF.